The 8 T cell receptor beta chains given below trace back to one sample, sequenced in a study of human T cells and chemical hapten exposure (dated by TCRdb to 2020 to 2022). The method behind the library was RACE. The sequencer listed for this sample is NextSeq 500. TCRdb ran its own pipeline on the public reads, namely fastp trimming at Q25 and MiXCR clone calling, and kept in-frame beta chains. Rows are combined by CDR3 protein, so each entry shows the most common genes and DNA. The sample data list tens of thousands of distinct CDR3 sequences, and around 7% of these were observed just once. Of the sample, 9% to 10% falls within the top ten clones. Per the publication, the time point label means: healthy volunteer bleed at 2 weeks. Total RNA was isolated from unfractionated whole blood collected in Tempus Blood RNA tubes. Sequencing was performed on whole blood. These receptors originate from a human donor in good health. Some clones in this sample may be carry-over from other donors' samples.

This clonotype has at least ten counts. The J gene is TRBJ2-1, the V gene TRBV7-2, with 8 nucleotides matching TRBD2. V lost 5 bases, J lost 8 bases, and 5 bases stayed unmatched. The CDR3 loop spans 13 amino acids. Germline CDR1 SGHTA, CDR2 FQGNSA. CDR3 sequence reads: CASSPQGLDEQFF. The CDR3 nucleotides read TGTGCCAGCAGCCCTCAGGGACTAGATGAGCAGTTCTTC.

This clonotype was counted ten times or more. DNA for the CDR3: TGTGCCATCAGTGTGTCCGGGGGGGAGTTTGGCTACACCTTC. It translates to CAISVSGGEFGYTF. The gene calls are TRBV10-3 and TRBJ1-2, with a weak D call TRBD1 (5 bases). The length of the CDR3 is 14 residues. Germline V gene lookup returns CDR1 ENHRY and CDR2 SYGVKD. Trimming removed 4 bases at V and 7 bases at J, with 16 bases between.

This clonotype was picked up many times. This sequence joins TRBV7-2 and TRBJ1-2; the D is unclear. V was cut by 1 base and J by 5 bases, with 11 bases left in between. CDR1 SGHTA and CDR2 FQGNSA come from the germline V gene. CDR3 size: 14 residues. The CDR3 sequence is CASSLEGFPYGYTF. CDR3 nucleotides: TGTGCCAGCAGCTTAGAAGGATTCCCGTATGGCTACACCTTC.

This clonotype was recorded at least ten times. V gene TRBV18 combines with J gene TRBJ2-3; D may be TRBD2 (5 bases). The CDR3 length is 16 residues. CDR1 is KGHSH, CDR2 LQKENI, per germline. The V gene lost 0 bases and the J gene lost 0 bases, with 10 bases spanning the gap. The CDR3 loop reads CASSPPLAPSTDTQYF. The CDR3 DNA follows: TGTGCCAGCTCACCACCCCTAGCTCCAAGCACAGATACGCAGTATTTT. Drawing the rest from reference TRBV18 and TRBJ2-3, the complete variable domain is NAGVMQNPRHLVRRRGQEARLRCSPMKGHSHVYWYRQLPEEGLKFMVYLQKENIIDESGMPKERFSAEFPKEGPSILRIQQVVRGDSAAYFCASSPPLAPSTDTQYFGPGTRLTVL.

Details on this clonotype: A read error is possible here, since a much larger clone lies one base away. The V call is TRBV18, the J call TRBJ2-1; D possibly corresponds to TRBD2 (6 bases). The V gene's germline CDR1 is KGHSH and CDR2 LQKENI. CDR3 length: 18 residues. The CDR3 DNA sequence: TGTGCCAGCCCACCACCTGGTGGGTGGAGGGAGAGAAGTGATGAGCAGTTCTTC. This translates into CASPPPGGWRERSDEQFF.

This clonotype was seen repeatedly, ten times or more. V and J are TRBV5-6 and TRBJ2-1, with 11 bases lining up with TRBD2. CDR1 is SGHDT, CDR2 YYEEEE, per germline. This CDR3 region has 16 residues. V lost 1 base to trimming and J lost 6 bases; unmatched junction nucleotides: 6. This CDR3 is CASSLFLAGGTNEQFF. The CDR3 nucleotides read TGTGCCAGCAGCTTGTTCCTAGCGGGAGGAACCAATGAGCAGTTCTTC.

This clonotype was seen repeatedly, ten times or more. This chain joins TRBV5-1 and TRBJ1-2, with D uncertain. The CDR3 consists of 12 residues. Germline CDR1 reads SGHRS; CDR2 reads YFSETQ. Trimming cost V 4 bases and J 4 bases, with 8 bases left between them. For the CDR3, the DNA is TGCGCCAGCAGCCCGGAGCGCTATGGCTACACCTTC. It yields the protein CASSPERYGYTF. Complete variable domain (other parts from reference TRBV5-1 and TRBJ1-2): KAGVTQTPRYLIKTRGQQVTLSCSPISGHRSVSWYQQTPGQGLQFLFEYFSETQRNKGNFPGRFSGRQFSNSRSEMNVSTLELGDSALYLCASSPERYGYTFGSGTRLTVV.

Concerning this clonotype itself: A read error may produce the germline difference seen at one junction end. The gene calls are TRBV7-7 and TRBJ2-3, with D maybe TRBD1 (6 bases). Germline loops: CDR1 SSHAT, CDR2 FNYEAQ (reference sequence). The CDR3 extends over 14 amino acids. The CDR3 spells CASSQTGFTDTQYF. CDR3 DNA sequence: TGTGCTAGCAGCCAGACAGGATTCACAGATACGCAGTATTTT.